This T cell receptor (beta chain) was found in a study of T-cell memory formation after mild COVID-19. MiXCR was run by TCRdb on the 5' RACE reads, yielding one entry per CDR3 protein. The sample includes about 440,000 distinct CDR3 sequences, 20% of them seen just once. This CDR3 is 16 amino acids long. V lost 1 base and J lost 4; bases outside the gene matches: 5. Germline CDR1 SQVTM, CDR2 ANQGSEA. This TCR was recovered from an adult woman who had mild COVID-19 (a few samples of this study predate the infection). Cell type and time point are not known. The specimen was PBMCs or a T cell subset sorted from them (not recorded which). The chain combines TRBV29-1 with TRBJ2-5; 14 bases are a match to TRBD2. CDR3 amino acids: CSVEGGLAGGRETQYF. The CDR3 DNA reads TGCAGCGTTGAAGGTGGACTAGCGGGAGGCCGAGAGACCCAGTACTTC.